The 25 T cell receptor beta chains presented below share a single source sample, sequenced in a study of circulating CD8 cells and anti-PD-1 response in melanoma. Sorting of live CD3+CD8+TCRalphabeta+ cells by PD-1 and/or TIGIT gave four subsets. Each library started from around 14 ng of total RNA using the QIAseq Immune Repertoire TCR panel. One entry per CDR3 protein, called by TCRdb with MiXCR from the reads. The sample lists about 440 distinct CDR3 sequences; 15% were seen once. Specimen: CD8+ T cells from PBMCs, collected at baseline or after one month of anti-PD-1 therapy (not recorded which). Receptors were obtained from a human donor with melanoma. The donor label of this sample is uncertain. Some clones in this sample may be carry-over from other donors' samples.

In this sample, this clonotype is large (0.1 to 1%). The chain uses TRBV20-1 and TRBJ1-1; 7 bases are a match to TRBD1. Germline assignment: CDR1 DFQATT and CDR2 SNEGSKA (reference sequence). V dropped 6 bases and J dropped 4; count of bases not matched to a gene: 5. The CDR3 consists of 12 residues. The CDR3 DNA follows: TGCAGTGCGGCAGGGGGGGTCACTGAAGCTTTCTTT. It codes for CSAAGGVTEAFF.

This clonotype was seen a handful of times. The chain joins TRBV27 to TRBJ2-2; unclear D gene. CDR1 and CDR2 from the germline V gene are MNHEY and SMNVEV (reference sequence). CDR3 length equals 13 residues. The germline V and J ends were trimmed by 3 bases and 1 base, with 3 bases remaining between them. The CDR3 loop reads CASSFLNTGELFF. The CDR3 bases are TGTGCCAGCAGTTTCTTGAACACCGGGGAGCTGTTTTTT.

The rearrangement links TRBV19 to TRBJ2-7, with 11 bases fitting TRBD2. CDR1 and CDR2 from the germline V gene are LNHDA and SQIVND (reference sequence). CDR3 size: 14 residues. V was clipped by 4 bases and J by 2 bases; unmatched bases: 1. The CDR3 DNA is TGTGCCAGTAGTACTAGCGGGAGGACCTACGAGCAGTACTTC. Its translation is CASSTSGRTYEQYF.

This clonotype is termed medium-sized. Written as DNA, the CDR3 is TGCAGTGCTGTGAGCGACAGCTCCTACAATGAGCAGTTCTTC. This encodes CSAVSDSSYNEQFF. V is TRBV20-1 and J is TRBJ2-1, with a weak D call TRBD1 (5 bases). Germline V gene data show CDR1 as DFQATT and CDR2 as SNEGSKA (reference sequence). V was cut by 5 bases and J by 0 bases, with 11 bases left in between. The CDR3 is 14 amino acids.

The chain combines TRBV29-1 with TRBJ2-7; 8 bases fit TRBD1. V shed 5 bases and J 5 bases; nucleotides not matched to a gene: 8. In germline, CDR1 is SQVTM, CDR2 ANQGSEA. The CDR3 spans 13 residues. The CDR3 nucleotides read TGCAGCGTTCAAACCGGGACAGGCCACGAGCAGTACTTC. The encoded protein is CSVQTGTGHEQYF.

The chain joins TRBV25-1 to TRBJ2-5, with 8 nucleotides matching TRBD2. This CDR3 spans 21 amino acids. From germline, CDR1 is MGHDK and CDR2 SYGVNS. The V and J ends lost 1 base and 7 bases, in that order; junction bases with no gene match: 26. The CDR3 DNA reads TGTGCCAGCAGTGAATTGGAAGACCTCGGGACTAGTCGCAGGAGCAGGGGGACCCAGTACTTC. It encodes CASSELEDLGTSRRSRGTQYF.

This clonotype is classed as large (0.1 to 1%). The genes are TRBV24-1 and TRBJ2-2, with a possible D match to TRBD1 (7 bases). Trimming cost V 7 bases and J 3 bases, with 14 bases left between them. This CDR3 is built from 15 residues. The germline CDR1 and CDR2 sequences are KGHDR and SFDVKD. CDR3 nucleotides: TGTGCCACCAGGACGGGCAGGGGGGACACCGGGGAGCTGTTTTTT. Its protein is CATRTGRGDTGELFF.

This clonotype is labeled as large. CDR3 protein: CASSPGQGDINEQFF. In DNA, the CDR3 is TGTGCCAGCAGTCCGGGACAGGGTGACATCAATGAGCAGTTCTTC. The chain combines TRBV12-3 or TRBV12-4 with TRBJ2-1; 9 bases match TRBD1. The CDR3 totals 15 residues. V lost 5 bases, J lost 6 bases, and 8 bases stayed unmatched.

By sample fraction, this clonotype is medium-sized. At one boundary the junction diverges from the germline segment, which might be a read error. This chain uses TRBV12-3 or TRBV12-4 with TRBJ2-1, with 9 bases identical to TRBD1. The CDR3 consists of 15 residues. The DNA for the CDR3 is TGTGCCAGCAGTCCGGGACAGGGTGACATCAATGAGCAGATCTTC. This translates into CASSPGQGDINEQIF.

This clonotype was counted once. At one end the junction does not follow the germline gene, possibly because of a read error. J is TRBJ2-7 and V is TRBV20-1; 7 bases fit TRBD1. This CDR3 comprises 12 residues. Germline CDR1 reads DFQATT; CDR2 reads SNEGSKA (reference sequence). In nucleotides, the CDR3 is TGCAATGCTGCCGACAGGGAGTACGAGCAGTACTTC. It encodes CNAADREYEQYF.

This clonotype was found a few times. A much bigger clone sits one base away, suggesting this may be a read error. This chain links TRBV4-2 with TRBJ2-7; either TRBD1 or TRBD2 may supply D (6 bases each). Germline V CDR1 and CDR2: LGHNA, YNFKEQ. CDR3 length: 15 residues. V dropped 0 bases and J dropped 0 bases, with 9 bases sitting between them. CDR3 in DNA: TGTGCCAGCAGCCAAGAACCGGGGGCCTCCTACGAGCAGTACTTC. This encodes CASSQEPGASYEQYF.

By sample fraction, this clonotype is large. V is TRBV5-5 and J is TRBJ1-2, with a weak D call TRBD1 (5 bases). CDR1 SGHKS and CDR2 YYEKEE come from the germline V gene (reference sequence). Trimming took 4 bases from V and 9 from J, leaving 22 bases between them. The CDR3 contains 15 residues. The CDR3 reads CASSRGTHTMESYTF. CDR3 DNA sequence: TGTGCCAGCAGCCGCGGGACGCACACTATGGAAAGCTACACCTTC.

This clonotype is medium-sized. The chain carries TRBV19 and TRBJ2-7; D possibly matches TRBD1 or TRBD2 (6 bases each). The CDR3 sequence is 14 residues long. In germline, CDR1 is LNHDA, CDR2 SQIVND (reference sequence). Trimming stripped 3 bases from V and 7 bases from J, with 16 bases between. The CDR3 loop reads CASSMTGASGEQYF. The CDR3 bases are TGTGCCAGTAGTATGACGGGGGCCTCGGGGGAGCAGTACTTC.

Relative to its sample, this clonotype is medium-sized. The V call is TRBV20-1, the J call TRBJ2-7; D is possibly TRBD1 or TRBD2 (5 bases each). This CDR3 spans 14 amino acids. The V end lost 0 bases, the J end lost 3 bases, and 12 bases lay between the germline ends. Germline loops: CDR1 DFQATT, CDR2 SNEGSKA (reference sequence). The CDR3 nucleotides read TGCAGTGCTAGAGATTTGGGGGAAAACTACGAGCAGTACTTC. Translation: CSARDLGENYEQYF.

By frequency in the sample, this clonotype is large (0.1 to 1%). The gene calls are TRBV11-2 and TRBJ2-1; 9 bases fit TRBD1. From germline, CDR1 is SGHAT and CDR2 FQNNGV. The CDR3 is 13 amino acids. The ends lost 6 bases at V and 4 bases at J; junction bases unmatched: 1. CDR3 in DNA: TGTGCCAGCAGGACAGGGGGATACAATGAGCAGTTCTTC. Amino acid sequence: CASRTGGYNEQFF.

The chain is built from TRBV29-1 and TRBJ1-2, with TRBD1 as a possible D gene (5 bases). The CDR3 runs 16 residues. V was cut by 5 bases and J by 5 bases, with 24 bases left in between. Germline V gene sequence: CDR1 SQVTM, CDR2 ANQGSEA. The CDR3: CSVFRDGEVSSYGYTF. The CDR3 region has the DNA TGCAGCGTTTTTAGGGACGGGGAAGTGTCTTCTTATGGCTACACCTTC.

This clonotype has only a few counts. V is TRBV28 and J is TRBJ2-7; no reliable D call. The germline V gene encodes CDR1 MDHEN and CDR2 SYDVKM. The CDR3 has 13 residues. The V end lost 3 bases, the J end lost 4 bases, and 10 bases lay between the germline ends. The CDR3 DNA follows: TGTGCCAGCAGTTTTGATGGTTCGTACGAGCAGTACTTC. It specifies CASSFDGSYEQYF. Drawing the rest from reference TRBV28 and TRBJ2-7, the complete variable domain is DVKVTQSSRYLVKRTGEKVFLECVQDMDHENMFWYRQDPGLGLRLIYFSYDVKMKEKGDIPEGYSVSREKKERFSLILESASTNQTSMYLCASSFDGSYEQYFGPGTRLTVT.

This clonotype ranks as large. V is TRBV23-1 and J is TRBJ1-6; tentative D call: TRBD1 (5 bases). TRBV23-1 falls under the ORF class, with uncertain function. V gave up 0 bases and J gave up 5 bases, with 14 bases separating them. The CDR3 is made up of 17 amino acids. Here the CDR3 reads CASSQSAGHLDNSPLHF. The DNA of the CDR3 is TGCGCCAGCAGTCAATCTGCAGGGCACTTAGATAATTCACCCCTCCACTTT.

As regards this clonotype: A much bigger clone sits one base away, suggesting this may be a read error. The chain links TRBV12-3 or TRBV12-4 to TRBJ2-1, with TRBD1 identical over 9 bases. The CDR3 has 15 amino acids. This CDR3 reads CASSPGQGDINVQFF. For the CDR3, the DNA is TGTGCCAGCAGTCCGGGACAGGGTGACATCAATGTGCAGTTCTTC.

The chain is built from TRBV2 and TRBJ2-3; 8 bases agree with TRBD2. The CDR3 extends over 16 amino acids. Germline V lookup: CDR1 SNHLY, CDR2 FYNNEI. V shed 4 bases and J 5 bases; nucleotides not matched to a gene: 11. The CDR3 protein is CASSGDGGAYRDTQYF. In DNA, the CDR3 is TGTGCCAGCAGTGGGGACGGGGGGGCCTATAGAGATACGCAGTATTTT.

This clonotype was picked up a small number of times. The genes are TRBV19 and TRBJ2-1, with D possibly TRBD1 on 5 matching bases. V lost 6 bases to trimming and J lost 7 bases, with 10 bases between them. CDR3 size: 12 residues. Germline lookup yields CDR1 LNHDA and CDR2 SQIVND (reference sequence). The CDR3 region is CASSLGVNEQFF. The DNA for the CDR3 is TGTGCCAGTAGCCTAGGGGTTAATGAGCAGTTCTTC.

The CDR3 region is CASSLEGLGTEAFF. The CDR3 coding sequence is TGTGCCAGCAGCTTAGAGGGCTTAGGCACTGAAGCTTTCTTT. The genes are TRBV7-2 and TRBJ1-1; D remains unclear. From germline, CDR1 is SGHTA and CDR2 FQGNSA. The CDR3 is 14 amino acids. V was shortened by 1 base and J by 4 bases, with 10 bases between the two germline ends. The full variable domain, rest sourced from reference TRBV7-2 and TRBJ1-1, is GAGVSQSPSNKVTEKGKDVELRCDPISGHTALYWYRQSLGQGLEFLIYFQGNSAPDKSGLPSDRFSAERTGGSVSTLTIQRTQQEDSAVYLCASSLEGLGTEAFFGQGTRLTVV.

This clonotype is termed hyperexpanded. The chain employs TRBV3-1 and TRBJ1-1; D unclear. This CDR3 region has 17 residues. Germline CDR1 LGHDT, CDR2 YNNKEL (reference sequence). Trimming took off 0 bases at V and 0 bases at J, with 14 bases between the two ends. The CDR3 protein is CASSQDIGETMNTEAFF. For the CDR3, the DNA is TGTGCCAGCAGCCAAGATATTGGGGAGACCATGAACACTGAAGCTTTCTTT.

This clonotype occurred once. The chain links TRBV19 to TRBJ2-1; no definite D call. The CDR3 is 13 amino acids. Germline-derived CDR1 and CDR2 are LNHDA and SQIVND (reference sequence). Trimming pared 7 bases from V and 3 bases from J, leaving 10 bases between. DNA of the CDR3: TGTGCCAGTAACCAGGCGTTCTACAATGAGCAGTTCTTC. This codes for CASNQAFYNEQFF.

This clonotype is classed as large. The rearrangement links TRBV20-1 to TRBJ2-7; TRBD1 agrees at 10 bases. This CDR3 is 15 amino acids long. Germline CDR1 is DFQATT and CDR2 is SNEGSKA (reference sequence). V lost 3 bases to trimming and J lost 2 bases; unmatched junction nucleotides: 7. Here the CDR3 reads CSASDGQGDPYEQYF. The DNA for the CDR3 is TGCAGTGCTAGTGATGGACAGGGGGACCCCTACGAGCAGTACTTC.